These 2 T cell receptor beta chains were all obtained from the same sample, sequenced in a study of OX40 agonist ivuxolimab in advanced cancers. Clones were read by immunoSEQ multiplex PCR, and TCRdb kept only the in-frame ones, dropping some. The data hold about 80,000 clones, with around nine tenths observed a single time. The specimen was CD4+ or CD8+ T cells sorted from blood, collected in a trial of the OX40 agonist ivuxolimab. These TCRs come from an adult with an advanced solid tumor such as melanoma, head and neck, liver or kidney cancer.

This chain connects TRBV10-1 to TRBJ2-7; TRBD2 agrees at 10 bases. The CDR3 has 14 amino acids. CDR1 is WNHNN, CDR2 SYGVQD, per germline (reference sequence). J lost 0 bases, V lost 4 bases, and 0 bases had no gene match. The CDR3 protein is CASSASGGSYEQYF. CDR3 coding DNA: TGCGCCAGCAGTGCTAGCGGGGGCTCCTACGAGCAGTACTTC.

The rearrangement joins TRBV30 to TRBJ1-5; the D is unclear. The germline CDR1 and CDR2 sequences are GTSNPN and SVGIG (reference sequence). The CDR3 runs to 19 residues. Trimming removed 1 base at V and 0 bases at J, with 22 bases between. CDR3 amino acids: CAWSAKLFSGKYSNQPQHF. CDR3 in DNA: TGTGCCTGGAGTGCTAAACTTTTTTCGGGAAAATATAGCAATCAGCCCCAGCATTTT.